Below are 15 T cell receptor beta chains sequenced from a single sample in a study of Tregs in tolerant kidney transplant recipients. Clones were sequenced by immunoSEQ multiplex PCR, and TCRdb holds only the in-frame ones, with some missing. The sample holds roughly 80,000 clones, under 95% seen once. The specimen comprised Tregs from blood, sampled before the transplant. These TCRs come from a human donor who received a combined kidney and bone marrow transplant.

The rearrangement uses TRBV6-6 and TRBJ1-1; D might be TRBD1 (5 bases). Germline-derived CDR1 and CDR2 are MNHNY and SVGAGI (reference sequence). The V end lost 6 bases, the J end lost 3 bases, and 20 bases lay between the germline ends. This CDR3 contains 16 residues. The CDR3: CASRFTGAGWDTEAFF. In DNA form, the CDR3 reads TGTGCCAGCAGATTCACCGGGGCAGGGTGGGACACTGAAGCTTTCTTT.

This clone was picked up one time. The chain uses TRBV14 and TRBJ2-5, with 12 bases that match TRBD2. With the DNA end fitting TRBJ2-7 better, the J assignment may be wrong. CDR1 and CDR2 from the germline V gene are SGHDN and FVKESK. The CDR3 loop spans 18 amino acids. The CDR3 here is CASSQDGTSGRNGYEQYF. The CDR3 nucleotides are TGTGCCAGCAGCCAAGATGGCACTAGCGGGAGGAATGGGTACGAGCAGTACTTC.

V gene TRBV5-1 combines with J gene TRBJ1-5, with 8 positions matching TRBD1. V gave up 4 bases and J gave up 4 bases; unmatched junction bases: 7. This CDR3 has 15 amino acids. Germline CDR1 and CDR2: SGHRS and YFSETQ. The CDR3 region is CASSPSGGGNQPQHF. CDR3 in DNA: TGCGCCAGCAGCCCCTCAGGGGGCGGTAATCAGCCCCAGCATTTT.

This clone has a handful of counts. The chain couples TRBV2 to TRBJ2-2; tentatively, D is TRBD1 or TRBD2 (6 bases each). Trimming removed 4 bases from V and 7 bases from J, with 16 bases in between. The CDR3 covers 15 residues. Germline CDR1 and CDR2: SNHLY and FYNNEI. CDR3 nucleotides: TGTGCCAGCAGTGTAGGGGGAGGCGGAGGCGGGGAGCTGTTTTTT. This codes for CASSVGGGGGGELFF.

The chain employs TRBV28 and TRBJ1-2, with 7 bases lining up with TRBD1. V lost 2 bases, J lost 4 bases, and 10 bases stayed unmatched. This CDR3 contains 16 residues. Germline lookup yields CDR1 MDHEN and CDR2 SYDVKM. The CDR3 loop is CASSLGRTGSFYGYTF. CDR3 in DNA: TGTGCCAGCAGTTTAGGAAGGACAGGTTCCTTCTATGGCTACACCTTC.

This clone came up a few times. This CDR3 reads CATLHRGHEQYF. The CDR3 DNA reads as TGTGCCACCCTGCACAGGGGGCACGAGCAGTACTTC. This chain links TRBV6-1 with TRBJ2-7, with 9 bases aligning to TRBD1. The CDR3 is made up of 12 amino acids. Germline CDR1 reads MNHNS; CDR2 reads SASEGT. J gave up 5 bases and V 10 bases, and 6 bases lay outside the gene matches.

The chain employs TRBV29-1 and TRBJ1-5; unclear D gene. V lost 4 bases to trimming and J lost 3 bases, with 7 bases between them. Germline V gene sequence: CDR1 SQVTM, CDR2 ANQGSEA. The CDR3 loop spans 12 amino acids. CDR3 sequence: CSVGDINQPQHF. As DNA, the CDR3 is TGCAGCGTTGGGGATATCAATCAGCCCCAGCATTTT.

The chain joins TRBV5-1 to TRBJ2-1, with 8 bases identical to TRBD1. This CDR3 is built from 18 residues. Germline CDR1 SGHRS, CDR2 YFSETQ. V shed 0 bases and J 3 bases; nucleotides not matched to a gene: 11. CDR3 amino acids: CASSLGTGFVGYYNEQFF. CDR3 DNA sequence: TGCGCCAGCAGCTTGGGGACAGGGTTCGTGGGCTACTACAATGAGCAGTTCTTC.

This chain connects TRBV5-4 to TRBJ1-4; tentatively, D is TRBD1 (5 bases). Germline V gene sequence: CDR1 SGHNT, CDR2 YYREEE (reference sequence). The CDR3 runs 15 residues. Deletions cut 0 bases from V and 8 bases from J, with 14 bases between. The CDR3 region is CASSLAGGEGEKLFF. CDR3 DNA sequence: TGTGCCAGCAGCTTGGCCGGGGGTGAGGGGGAAAAACTGTTTTTT.

The V and J genes are TRBV5-1 and TRBJ2-7, with 9 bases matching TRBD1. Trimming took 3 bases from V and 2 from J; bases not matched to a gene: 6. The CDR3 loop spans 15 amino acids. From germline, CDR1 is SGHRS and CDR2 YFSETQ. The CDR3 DNA reads as TGCGCCAGCAGCTCGGACAGGGGCCTTACCTACGAGCAGTACTTC. It specifies CASSSDRGLTYEQYF.

This clone was seen only a few times. The gene calls are TRBV5-4 and TRBJ2-5, with 8 nucleotides matching TRBD2. The CDR3 is made up of 14 amino acids. Germline trimming cut 2 bases from V and 5 bases from J; bases unmatched to any gene: 5. Germline CDR1 is SGHNT and CDR2 is YYREEE (reference sequence). The chain's CDR3 is CASSLAGAGETQYF. CDR3 bases: TGTGCCAGCAGCTTAGCGGGAGCAGGGGAGACCCAGTACTTC. The full variable domain, its missing parts supplied by reference TRBV5-4 and TRBJ2-5, is ETGVTQSPTHLIKTRGQQVTLRCSSQSGHNTVSWYQQALGQGPQFIFQYYREEENGRGNFPPRFSGLQFPNYSSELNVNALELDDSALYLCASSLAGAGETQYFGPGTRLLVL.

V usage is TRBV9 and J usage is TRBJ2-7; perhaps TRBD2 as D (6 bases). The V and J ends lost 0 bases and 5 bases respectively, with 15 bases between them. The germline CDR1 and CDR2 sequences are SGDLS and YYNGEE. CDR3 length: 15 residues. The CDR3 spells CASSVGPLARDEQYF. In DNA form, the CDR3 reads TGTGCCAGCAGCGTAGGGCCGCTAGCGAGGGACGAGCAGTACTTC.

The J gene is TRBJ1-3, the V gene TRBV7-9; D unresolved. CDR3 size: 16 residues. CDR1 and CDR2 (germline): SEHNR, FQNEAQ (reference sequence). The V and J ends lost 4 bases and 0 bases respectively, with 13 bases between them. The CDR3 bases are TGTGCCAGCAGCTCTAGGAGGCCGAGCTCTGGAAACACCATATATTTT. As protein: CASSSRRPSSGNTIYF.

V usage is TRBV7-2 and J usage is TRBJ2-7, with TRBD2 as a possible D gene (6 bases). Looked up from germline, CDR1 is SGHTA and CDR2 is FQGNSA. Trimming cost V 0 bases and J 0 bases, with 9 bases left between them. The CDR3 spans 15 residues. The CDR3 DNA is TGTGCCAGCAGCTTAGCAGGCGGGATCTCCTACGAGCAGTACTTC. It is translated as CASSLAGGISYEQYF.

The count of this clone is one. The gene calls are TRBV28 and TRBJ2-1; no clear D. The V end was cut by 7 bases, the J end by 1 base, with 8 bases between. Germline CDR1 is MDHEN and CDR2 is SYDVKM. The CDR3 extends over 13 amino acids. CDR3 loop: CASNRVSYNEQFF. The CDR3 DNA is TGTGCCAGCAATCGCGTTTCCTACAATGAGCAGTTCTTC. Combining the CDR3 with reference TRBV28 and TRBJ2-1 gives the whole variable domain DVKVTQSSRYLVKRTGEKVFLECVQDMDHENMFWYRQDPGLGLRLIYFSYDVKMKEKGDIPEGYSVSREKKERFSLILESASTNQTSMYLCASNRVSYNEQFFGPGTRLTVL.